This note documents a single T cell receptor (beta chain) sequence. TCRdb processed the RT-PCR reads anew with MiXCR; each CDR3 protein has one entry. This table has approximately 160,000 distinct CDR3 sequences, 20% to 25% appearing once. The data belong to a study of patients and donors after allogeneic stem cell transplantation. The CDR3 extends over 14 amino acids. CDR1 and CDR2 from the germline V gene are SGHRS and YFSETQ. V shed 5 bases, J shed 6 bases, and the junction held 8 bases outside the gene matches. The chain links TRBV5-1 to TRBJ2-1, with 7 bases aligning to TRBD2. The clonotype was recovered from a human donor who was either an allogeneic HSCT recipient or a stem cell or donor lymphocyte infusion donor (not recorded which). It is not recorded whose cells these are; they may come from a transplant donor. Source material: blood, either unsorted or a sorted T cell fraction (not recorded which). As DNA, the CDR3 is TGCGCCAGCAGTCCCGGGACTACGGGCAATGAGCAGTTCTTC. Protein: CASSPGTTGNEQFF.